This record covers a single TCR beta chain. Its specificity is not known. This entry belongs to a study of cytomegalovirus exposure and HLA in healthy donors. Overall study findings and caveats: Associated with cytomegalovirus, according to the listing, were 170 or so TCR beta chains.

The V end lost 0 bases, the J end lost 5 bases, and 14 bases lay between the germline ends. The germline V gene encodes CDR1 LGHNA and CDR2 YSLEER. This CDR3 comprises 16 residues. PCR employed 60 Vbeta and 13 Jbeta primers. Method: immunoSEQ multiplex PCR; TCRdb's copy keeps in-frame clones and lacks some. The table has 150,000 to 200,000 clones, around 75% seen once. J is TRBJ2-1 and V is TRBV4-3; tentative D call: TRBD2 (6 bases). This TCR was sampled from a male donor in good health and CMV-seronegative. The sample was PBMCs. CDR3 residues: CASSQDPRERHNEQFF. The CDR3 nucleotides read TGCGCCAGCAGCCAAGATCCCCGGGAGAGGCACAATGAGCAGTTCTTC.